The 16 T cell receptor beta chains reported below all come from one sample, sequenced in a study of cytomegalovirus exposure and HLA in healthy donors. Produced via immunoSEQ multiplex PCR; TCRdb's table is partial and in-frame only. The profile shows around 69,000 clones, 95% to 96% of them singletons. The specimen sequenced was PBMCs. The receptors were sampled from a young woman in good health and CMV-seropositive.

V gene TRBV2 combines with J gene TRBJ1-4; D gene unclear. Germline V lookup: CDR1 SNHLY, CDR2 FYNNEI. The CDR3 consists of 14 residues. V lost 4 bases, J lost 8 bases, and 14 bases lay in between. The chain's CDR3 is CASSAGRELEKLFF. The CDR3 DNA is TGTGCCAGCAGTGCCGGACGGGAGTTAGAAAAACTGTTTTTT.

This chain connects TRBV6-1 to TRBJ2-7; D is unresolved. Germline assignment: CDR1 MNHNS and CDR2 SASEGT. V was clipped by 9 bases and J by 3 bases, with 12 bases between them. This CDR3 is built from 12 residues. The CDR3 nucleotides are TGTGCCAGTGGCGCCAGGATCTACGAGCAGTACTTC. This translates into CASGARIYEQYF.

The chain uses TRBV7-2 and TRBJ2-2; TRBD1 matches 8 bases. CDR1 is SGHTA, CDR2 FQGNSA, per germline. Germline trimming cut 4 bases from V and 2 bases from J; bases unmatched to any gene: 3. The CDR3 extends over 15 amino acids. Here the CDR3 reads CASSSGQGNTGELFF. CDR3 DNA: TGTGCCAGCAGCTCAGGACAGGGTAACACCGGGGAGCTGTTTTTT.

The genes are TRBV7-2 and TRBJ2-3; 8 positions match TRBD2. The CDR3 consists of 15 residues. V was clipped by 5 bases and J by 4 bases; unmatched bases: 8. Germline CDR1 reads SGHTA; CDR2 reads FQGNSA. In nucleotides, the CDR3 is TGTGCCAGCAGCATGCGGACTAGCCAGTCAGATACGCAGTATTTT. Amino acid sequence: CASSMRTSQSDTQYF.

This chain uses TRBV5-1 with TRBJ2-4, with 8 positions matching TRBD1. The CDR3 loop spans 16 amino acids. Germline CDR1 is SGHRS and CDR2 is YFSETQ. V dropped 3 bases and J dropped 2; count of bases not matched to a gene: 7. CDR3 coding DNA: TGCGCCAGCAGCTCGAAGACAGGGGTTACCAAAAACATTCAGTACTTC. This gives the protein CASSSKTGVTKNIQYF.

For the CDR3, the DNA is TGCGCCAGCAGCCGCGGACTAGCGGGAGGGGATTACGAGCAGTACTTC. This gives the protein CASSRGLAGGDYEQYF. The rearrangement uses TRBV5-1 and TRBJ2-7; 15 bases map to TRBD2. There are 16 residues in the CDR3. The ends lost 4 bases at V and 4 bases at J; junction bases unmatched: 6. Looked up from germline, CDR1 is SGHRS and CDR2 is YFSETQ.

A few counts support this clone. V usage is TRBV25-1 and J usage is TRBJ2-2; maybe TRBD1 (5 bases). There are 14 residues in the CDR3. Trimming shortened V by 0 bases and J by 3 bases, and 5 bases separated the two germline ends. Germline CDR1 MGHDK, CDR2 SYGVNS. CDR3 amino acids: CASSEYRDTGELFF. CDR3 in DNA: TGTGCCAGCAGTGAATACAGGGACACCGGGGAGCTGTTTTTT.

This clone was counted once. The chain combines TRBV6-6 with TRBJ2-7, with 8 bases matching TRBD1. CDR1 is MNHNY, CDR2 SVGAGI, per germline (reference sequence). V gave up 6 bases and J gave up 4 bases; unmatched junction bases: 8. This CDR3 is built from 14 residues. CDR3: CASSPERQGYEQYF. The CDR3, as DNA: TGTGCCAGCAGCCCGGAGAGACAGGGGTACGAGCAGTACTTC.

The CDR3 region is CASSANREGYTF. Written as DNA, the CDR3 is TGCGCCAGCAGTGCAAACAGGGAAGGCTACACCTTC. This chain links TRBV10-2 with TRBJ1-2; D possibly corresponds to TRBD1 (6 bases). V was trimmed by 4 bases and J by 8 bases, leaving 11 bases between them. The CDR3 contains 12 residues. CDR1 and CDR2 from the germline V gene are WSHSY and SAAADI.

The chain combines TRBV18 with TRBJ1-5; 9 bases map to TRBD1. J lost 4 bases, V lost 6 bases, and 7 bases had no gene match. The CDR3 is made up of 15 amino acids. Germline V lookup: CDR1 KGHSH, CDR2 LQKENI. In DNA form, the CDR3 reads TGTGCCAGCTCCCAGATGACAGGGGGAAATCAGCCCCAGCATTTT. Translated, it gives CASSQMTGGNQPQHF.

The chain joins TRBV30 to TRBJ2-3, with 13 bases identical to TRBD2. This CDR3 spans 17 amino acids. The germline gives CDR1 GTSNPN, CDR2 SVGIG (reference sequence). The V and J ends lost 3 bases and 9 bases, in that order; junction bases with no gene match: 15. In DNA form, the CDR3 reads TGTGCCTGGAGGCCACGGACTAGCGGGAGAGACCGAAAAACGCAGTATTTT. This codes for CAWRPRTSGRDRKTQYF.

The CDR3 nucleotides are TGTGCCAGCAGTCGCTTGCGGGAGGCCCGGGACGGGGAGCTGTTTTTT. The encoded protein is CASSRLREARDGELFF. This sequence joins TRBV6-6 and TRBJ2-2; TRBD2 agrees at 8 bases. The CDR3 is 16 amino acids. The germline gives CDR1 MNHNY, CDR2 SVGAGI (reference sequence). The junction had 12 bases not matched to a gene; V was cut back by 5 bases and J by 7 bases.

The CDR3 reads CASSEAQGNYEQYF. CDR3 nucleotide sequence: TGTGCCAGCAGCGAAGCACAGGGGAACTACGAGCAGTACTTC. This sequence joins TRBV7-2 and TRBJ2-7, with 7 bases fitting TRBD1. The V and J ends lost 5 bases and 3 bases, in that order; junction bases with no gene match: 7. The V gene's germline CDR1 is SGHTA and CDR2 FQGNSA. The CDR3 loop spans 14 amino acids.

The genes are TRBV11-2 and TRBJ2-5; a weak D match, TRBD2 (6 bases). The V end was cut by 2 bases, the J end by 2 bases, with 12 bases between. The CDR3 sequence is 15 residues long. Germline CDR1 SGHAT, CDR2 FQNNGV. CDR3 residues: CASSLIRDWQETQYF. The CDR3, as DNA: TGTGCCAGCAGCTTAATAAGGGACTGGCAAGAGACCCAGTACTTC.

The V call is TRBV28, the J call TRBJ2-7; 10 bases are a match to TRBD2. This CDR3 region has 16 residues. Trimming took 6 bases from V and 4 from J; bases not matched to a gene: 12. CDR1 MDHEN and CDR2 SYDVKM come from the germline V gene. The CDR3 protein is CASSHRGASGRYEQYF. CDR3 DNA sequence: TGTGCCAGCAGCCACCGGGGGGCTAGCGGGAGATACGAGCAGTACTTC.

The chain couples TRBV29-1 to TRBJ2-4; D is perhaps TRBD2 (6 bases). The CDR3 is 13 residues long. The V and J ends lost 6 bases and 1 base respectively, with 10 bases between them. Germline V gene data show CDR1 as SQVTM and CDR2 as ANQGSEA. CDR3 amino acids: CSVGGAAKNIQYF. For the CDR3, the DNA is TGCAGCGTGGGGGGAGCGGCCAAAAACATTCAGTACTTC.